One sample yielded the 31 T cell receptor beta chains listed below, sequenced in a study of T cells in Graves' hyperthyroidism and ophthalmopathy (dated by TCRdb to about 2019). Library preparation used multiplex PCR. TCRdb shows the sequencer as Illumina HiSeq 2000. TCR beta CDR3 regions were amplified from RNA transcripts. The first round of RT-PCR for the TCR CDR3 was performed with the HTBI primer set and the Qiagen OneStep RT-PCR kit. TCRdb redid the processing of the public reads, applying fastp at Q25 and MiXCR, and retained in-frame beta chains. Records with the same CDR3 protein are collapsed into one entry carrying the most frequent genes and DNA. This sample gives 490,000 or so distinct CDR3 sequences in total; roughly 45% of them show up just once. The biggest ten clones account for about two fifths of the sample. Input material: peripheral blood or thyroid tissue (not recorded which). These receptors all come from an adult woman with Graves' disease, either hyperthyroidism or ophthalmopathy (not recorded which).

This clonotype was seen ten or more times. The chain recombines TRBV19 with TRBJ2-7; no clear D. Trimming left V 3 bases short and J 4 bases short, with 10 bases between. This CDR3 is 13 amino acids long. The germline CDR1 and CDR2 sequences are LNHDA and SQIVND (reference sequence). CDR3 bases: TGTGCCAGTAGTATCCGGCATCGATACGAGCAGTACTTC. This codes for CASSIRHRYEQYF.

The rearrangement links TRBV6-1 to TRBJ2-5; 8 bases agree with TRBD1. From germline, CDR1 is MNHNS and CDR2 SASEGT. Losses at the gene ends were 5 bases for V and 5 bases for J; bases not matched to a gene: 13. The CDR3 runs 16 residues. Here the CDR3 reads CASSSIGQGFRETQYF. As DNA, the CDR3 is TGTGCCAGCAGTTCGATCGGACAGGGCTTTCGGGAGACCCAGTACTTC.

There are many counts of this clonotype. The chain has TRBV4-2 and TRBJ2-2; 8 positions agree with TRBD2. J was trimmed by 7 bases and V by 0 bases; bases with no gene match: 10. CDR3 size: 17 residues. Germline V gives CDR1 LGHNA, CDR2 YNFKEQ. CDR3 amino acids: CASSQDEGGRSGGELFF. CDR3 nucleotide sequence: TGTGCCAGCAGCCAAGATGAAGGCGGGAGGTCTGGCGGGGAGCTGTTTTTT.

The chain joins TRBV7-9 to TRBJ1-2; 11 nucleotides match TRBD1. After removal of 5 bases from V and 4 bases from J, the junction contained 18 bases not matched to a gene. The V gene's germline CDR1 is SEHNR and CDR2 FQNEAQ (reference sequence). CDR3 size: 19 residues. The CDR3 loop is CASSQFSRDRGLIGYGYTF. CDR3 nucleotides: TGTGCCAGCAGCCAATTTTCCCGGGACAGGGGGTTGATCGGCTATGGCTACACCTTC.

This clonotype was counted many times. The chain couples TRBV20-1 to TRBJ2-7; tentative D call: TRBD2 (5 bases). Germline-derived CDR1 and CDR2 are DFQATT and SNEGSKA (reference sequence). This CDR3 is built from 14 residues. This CDR3 is CSMKKPSSSYEQYF. The CDR3 region has the DNA TGCAGCATGAAAAAGCCTAGCAGCTCCTACGAGCAGTACTTC.

V gene TRBV29-1 combines with J gene TRBJ2-2, with 14 bases aligning to TRBD2. Germline V lookup: CDR1 SQVTM, CDR2 ANQGSEA. The CDR3 has 15 amino acids. V gave up 1 base and J gave up 6 bases; unmatched junction bases: 1. This CDR3 reads CSVEGGLAGAGELFF. DNA for the CDR3: TGCAGCGTTGAAGGGGGACTAGCGGGAGCCGGGGAGCTGTTTTTT.

This clonotype was counted once. The chain links TRBV7-2 to TRBJ1-6, with 7 bases matching TRBD1. Germline CDR1 SGHTA, CDR2 FQGNSA. CDR3 length: 15 residues. J was trimmed by 8 bases and V by 1 base; bases with no gene match: 5. Here the CDR3 reads CASSLETGFHSPLHF. The CDR3 DNA reads TGTGCCAGCAGCTTAGAGACAGGGTTCCATTCACCCCTCCACTTT.

This clonotype was counted at least ten times. J is TRBJ2-2 and V is TRBV20-1; 9 bases align to TRBD2. Trimming at V came to 0 bases and at J to 4 bases, leaving 3 bases not matched to a gene. Germline lookup yields CDR1 DFQATT and CDR2 SNEGSKA (reference sequence). This CDR3 spans 15 amino acids. The CDR3 DNA sequence: TGCAGTGCTAGAGATGGCGGGAGGGCCACCGGGGAGCTGTTTTTT. Its translation is CSARDGGRATGELFF.

The rearrangement uses TRBV20-1 and TRBJ1-5; TRBD1 is a possible D gene (6 bases). Deletions cut 4 bases from V and 4 bases from J, with 8 bases between. The CDR3 spans 12 residues. CDR1 and CDR2 from the germline V gene are DFQATT and SNEGSKA (reference sequence). Here the CDR3 DNA reads TGCAGTGCTAATGGACAGAATCAGCCCCAGCATTTT. This encodes CSANGQNQPQHF.

V and J are TRBV28 and TRBJ1-2, with 7 bases lining up with TRBD1. The CDR3 runs to 15 residues. Germline V CDR1 and CDR2: MDHEN, SYDVKM. The junction had 9 bases not matched to a gene; V was cut back by 4 bases and J by 4 bases. The CDR3 coding sequence is TGTGCCAGCAGTTCGTGGGACAGCCGCCCCTATGGCTACACCTTC. It is translated as CASSSWDSRPYGYTF.

The rearrangement links TRBV2 to TRBJ1-1; D remains unclear. The germline V gene encodes CDR1 SNHLY and CDR2 FYNNEI. This CDR3 has 14 amino acids. The germline V and J ends were trimmed by 2 bases and 6 bases, with 13 bases remaining between them. CDR3 coding DNA: TGTGCCAGCAGTGAATCGACACTCGCGGCTGAAGCTTTCTTT. Amino acids: CASSESTLAAEAFF.

The CDR3 sequence is CATSDSASSGRNQPQHF. CDR3 nucleotide sequence: TGTGCCACCAGTGATTCTGCTAGTTCAGGACGCAATCAGCCCCAGCATTTT. This chain uses TRBV24-1 with TRBJ1-5; no definite D call. CDR3 length: 17 amino acids. Germline CDR1 and CDR2: KGHDR and SFDVKD. Trimming removed 2 bases at V and 2 bases at J, with 15 bases between.

The chain is built from TRBV5-1 and TRBJ2-7; 8 bases map to TRBD1. Germline values: CDR1 SGHRS, CDR2 YFSETQ. The trim removed 3 bases at V and 6 bases at J, leaving 11 bases unmatched. CDR3 length: 15 amino acids. The CDR3 is CASSSQIGQGSEQYF. The CDR3 region has the DNA TGCGCCAGCAGCTCCCAAATAGGACAGGGCAGCGAGCAGTACTTC.

This clonotype was seen only a few times. The chain joins TRBV12-3 or TRBV12-4 to TRBJ2-2; 9 bases line up with TRBD2. The CDR3 runs 16 residues. The J segment lost 4 bases and the V segment lost 2 bases, leaving 5 bases of the junction unmatched. The CDR3 DNA sequence: TGTGCCAGCAGTTTAACGGCGGGGGGGGGCACCGGGGAGCTGTTTTTT. It specifies CASSLTAGGGTGELFF.

The CDR3 here is CASDRGQETQYF. CDR3 sequence (DNA): TGTGCCAGCGACAGGGGGCAAGAGACCCAGTACTTC. The chain couples TRBV2 to TRBJ2-5; 9 bases are a match to TRBD1. V dropped 8 bases and J dropped 2; count of bases not matched to a gene: 0. CDR3 length: 12 amino acids. CDR1 SNHLY and CDR2 FYNNEI come from the germline V gene.

This clonotype has at least ten counts. The chain recombines TRBV3-1 with TRBJ2-7, with D perhaps TRBD1 (6 bases). The CDR3 has 15 residues. Germline loops: CDR1 LGHDT, CDR2 YNNKEL (reference sequence). The V and J ends lost 5 bases and 5 bases respectively, with 19 bases between them. The CDR3 sequence is CASSYGTGWRDEQYF. CDR3 sequence (DNA): TGTGCCAGCAGCTACGGAACAGGGTGGCGGGACGAGCAGTACTTC.

This clonotype was counted many times. The chain combines TRBV7-3 with TRBJ2-2; a possible D gene is TRBD1 (6 bases). The CDR3 length is 18 residues. The V end was cut by 2 bases, the J end by 2 bases, with 18 bases between. Germline V gene data show CDR1 as SGHTA and CDR2 as FQGTGA. CDR3 in DNA: TGTGCCAGCAGCTTAGGGGCAGGGGTTCAACGTAACACCGGGGAGCTGTTTTTT. This codes for CASSLGAGVQRNTGELFF.

The chain has TRBV20-1 and TRBJ1-5; unclear D gene. CDR3 size: 12 residues. Germline loops: CDR1 DFQATT, CDR2 SNEGSKA (reference sequence). The ends were cut back, 6 bases at V and 4 bases at J, with 10 bases in the middle. Here the CDR3 reads CSAILGNQPQHF. CDR3 sequence (DNA): TGCAGTGCCATTCTAGGGAATCAGCCCCAGCATTTT.

In regard to this clonotype: Relative to the germline gene, one junction end is altered; a read error may explain this. This chain connects TRBV10-3 to TRBJ2-5, with TRBD2 identical over 8 bases. The CDR3 has 13 amino acids. Looked up from germline, CDR1 is ENHRY and CDR2 is SYGVKD. This CDR3 is CAINEAGGDTQYF. CDR3 nucleotide sequence: TGTGCCATCAATGAGGCGGGAGGAGACACCCAGTACTTC.

The V gene is TRBV29-1, the J gene TRBJ1-1; 7 bases line up with TRBD1. The trim removed 6 bases at V and 7 bases at J, leaving 8 bases unmatched. The CDR3 runs 12 residues. The germline V gene encodes CDR1 SQVTM and CDR2 ANQGSEA. The CDR3 spells CSVKQGINEAFF. Here the CDR3 DNA reads TGCAGCGTCAAACAGGGGATAAATGAAGCTTTCTTT.

The chain carries TRBV29-1 and TRBJ2-7, with TRBD2 identical over 15 bases. CDR3 length: 23 amino acids. The V and J ends lost 6 bases and 4 bases, in that order; junction bases with no gene match: 31. Per germline, CDR1 SQVTM and CDR2 ANQGSEA. The CDR3 is CSVTLGGLAGGKIPGYLQYEQYF. CDR3 DNA sequence: TGCAGCGTCACCCTCGGGGGACTAGCGGGAGGAAAGATACCTGGATACCTCCAATACGAGCAGTACTTC.

This clonotype was seen repeatedly, ten times or more. This rearrangement joins TRBV10-2 to TRBJ2-7; TRBD1 is a possible D gene (6 bases). The V end was cut by 0 bases, the J end by 2 bases, with 11 bases between. Germline CDR1 WSHSY, CDR2 SAAADI. The CDR3 is 15 residues long. CDR3 sequence reads: CASSESAGQTYEQYF. The CDR3 region has the DNA TGCGCCAGCAGTGAGTCGGCAGGACAGACCTACGAGCAGTACTTC.

The rearrangement uses TRBV4-1 and TRBJ2-7; D is unclear. Germline-derived CDR1 and CDR2 are MGHRA and YSYEKL. This CDR3 spans 11 amino acids. Trimming removed 0 bases from V and 8 bases from J, with 5 bases in between. CDR3 loop: CASSQDQKQYF. In nucleotides, the CDR3 is TGCGCCAGCAGCCAAGATCAGAAGCAGTACTTC.

This chain links TRBV24-1 with TRBJ2-5; D unresolved. Between the trimmed V and J ends, which lost 0 bases and 5 bases, there was a span of 9 bases. The CDR3 spans 14 residues. Germline CDR1 and CDR2: KGHDR and SFDVKD. CDR3 bases: TGTGCCACCAGTGATTTGCTGGTCCGCGAGACCCAGTACTTC. Translation: CATSDLLVRETQYF.

J is TRBJ1-1 and V is TRBV7-8, with D maybe TRBD1 (5 bases). In germline, CDR1 is SGHVS, CDR2 FQNEAQ. The CDR3 is 10 amino acids. Trimming stripped 7 bases from V and 10 bases from J, with 10 bases between. CDR3 coding DNA: TGTGCCAGCACCTTGGGGGGAGCTTTCTTT. Encoded protein: CASTLGGAFF.

This clonotype occurred a few times. A much more abundant neighbour one base away suggests this may be a read error. J is TRBJ2-7 and V is TRBV2; 9 bases are shared with TRBD2. CDR3 length equals 17 residues. Germline V gene lookup returns CDR1 SNHLY and CDR2 FYNNEI. CDR3 region: CASNTQATPGLAYEQHF. The CDR3 coding sequence is TGTGCCAGCAATACACAGGCAACGCCGGGACTAGCCTACGAGCAGCACTTC.

This clonotype showed up many times. The chain uses TRBV2 and TRBJ1-1; no clear D gene. Germline lookup yields CDR1 SNHLY and CDR2 FYNNEI. Trimming pared 8 bases from V and 6 bases from J, leaving 13 bases between. This CDR3 is 12 amino acids long. The CDR3 protein is CASAQVNAEAFF. The CDR3 nucleotides are TGTGCCAGCGCTCAAGTAAACGCTGAAGCTTTCTTT.

The DNA for the CDR3 is TGTGCCAGCTCACCCAATTCAGGGATTAATGAAAAACTGTTTTTT. The encoded protein is CASSPNSGINEKLFF. This chain links TRBV7-2 with TRBJ1-4; TRBD1 is a possible D gene (5 bases). V was trimmed by 8 bases and J by 4 bases, leaving 17 bases between them. The CDR3 sequence is 15 residues long. CDR1 and CDR2 (germline): SGHTA, FQGNSA.

Comments on this clonotype: This may arise from a read error, as a much more abundant clone is one base away. This chain uses TRBV12-3 or TRBV12-4 with TRBJ1-3; no clear D. The CDR3 extends over 16 amino acids. CDR3 DNA: TGTGCCAGCAGCCCCCCGGGCTTAAGCTCTGCAAACACCATATATTTT. It is translated as CASSPPGLSSANTIYF.

The chain employs TRBV7-9 and TRBJ1-2; TRBD1 aligns across 8 bases. The V gene's germline CDR1 is SEHNR and CDR2 FQNEAQ (reference sequence). The junction had 12 bases not matched to a gene; V was cut back by 1 base and J by 8 bases. The CDR3 contains 16 residues. The chain's CDR3 is CASSLGGQGGVRGYTF. Here the CDR3 DNA reads TGTGCCAGCAGCTTAGGAGGACAGGGCGGTGTTCGGGGCTACACCTTC.

The chain's CDR3 is CSVSGSADTQYF. The CDR3 nucleotides are TGCAGCGTTTCTGGCTCCGCAGATACGCAGTATTTT. V gene TRBV29-1 combines with J gene TRBJ2-3; D unresolved. CDR3 length: 12 residues. Germline CDR1 reads SQVTM; CDR2 reads ANQGSEA. V lost 5 bases and J lost 4, with 10 bases in between.